A selection of T cell receptor beta chains follows, all from one sample in a study of cytomegalovirus exposure and HLA in healthy donors. Method: immunoSEQ multiplex PCR; TCRdb's copy keeps in-frame clones and lacks some. The sample has 90,000 to 100,000 clones, over 70% seen once. The sample was PBMCs. These receptors all stem from a woman in her forties in good health and CMV-seronegative. The conserved cysteine and the conserved F or W are not part of the CDR3 here.

J gene | V gene | CDR3 protein
TRBJ1-2 | TRBV7-9 | ASSTTGTGAGVDYGYT
TRBJ1-2 | TRBV19 | ASKEAGRDNYGYT
TRBJ1-2 | TRBV6-1 | ASSEATGSYGYT
TRBJ1-2 | TRBV4-2 | ASSQGGGNGYT
TRBJ2-7 | TRBV27 | ASSSRGAYEQY
TRBJ1-5 | TRBV5-1 | ASSPYRAGQPQH
TRBJ1-5 | TRBV4-1 | ASSQAFGARGNQPQH
TRBJ2-7 | TRBV2 | ASSSTGVEQY
TRBJ1-4 | TRBV7-8 | ASSTLGDRLNEKLF
TRBJ1-5 | TRBV2 | ASSSEGGNQPQH
TRBJ2-4 | TRBV4-1 | ASSQGPQGRLGKNIQY